The source of this TCR beta chain is a study of cytomegalovirus exposure and HLA in healthy donors. Study information: About 200 million T cells yielded 110 million or so unique TCR beta sequences in earlier analysis.

General observations from the study: A classifier reportedly called cytomegalovirus status with high sensitivity and specificity.

V was pared by 4 bases and J by 4 bases, with 13 bases between. This CDR3 contains 14 residues. Germline V lookup: CDR1 MRHNA, CDR2 SNTAGT. 60 Vbeta and 13 Jbeta primers were used in PCR. The protocol was immunoSEQ multiplex PCR, while the TCRdb copy is restricted to in-frame clones and leaves out a portion. The table lists more than 85,000 clones, about three quarters of them singletons. The sample holds one count of this clone. As yet, its antigen is unknown. V is TRBV6-4 and J is TRBJ1-2; weak D call: TRBD1 (6 bases). This clonotype was obtained from a male donor in good health and CMV-seronegative. The sequencing sample was made of PBMCs. DNA for the CDR3: TGTGCCAGCAGTGTTTCGACAGGATCCTATGGCTACACCTTC. Translating gives CASSVSTGSYGYTF.